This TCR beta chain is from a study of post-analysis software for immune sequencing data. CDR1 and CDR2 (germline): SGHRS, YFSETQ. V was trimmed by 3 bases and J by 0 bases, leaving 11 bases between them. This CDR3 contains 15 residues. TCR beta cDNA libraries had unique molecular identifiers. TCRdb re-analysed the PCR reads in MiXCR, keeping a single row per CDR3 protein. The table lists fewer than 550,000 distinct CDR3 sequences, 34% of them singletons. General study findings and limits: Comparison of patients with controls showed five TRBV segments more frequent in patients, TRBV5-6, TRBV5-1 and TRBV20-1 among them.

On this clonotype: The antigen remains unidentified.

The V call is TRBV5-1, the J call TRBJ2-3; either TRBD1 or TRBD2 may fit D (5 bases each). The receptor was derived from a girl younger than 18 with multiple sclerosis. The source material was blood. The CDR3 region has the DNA TGCGCCAGCAGCTCGGGACCTCGGAGCACAGATACGCAGTATTTT. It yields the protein CASSSGPRSTDTQYF.